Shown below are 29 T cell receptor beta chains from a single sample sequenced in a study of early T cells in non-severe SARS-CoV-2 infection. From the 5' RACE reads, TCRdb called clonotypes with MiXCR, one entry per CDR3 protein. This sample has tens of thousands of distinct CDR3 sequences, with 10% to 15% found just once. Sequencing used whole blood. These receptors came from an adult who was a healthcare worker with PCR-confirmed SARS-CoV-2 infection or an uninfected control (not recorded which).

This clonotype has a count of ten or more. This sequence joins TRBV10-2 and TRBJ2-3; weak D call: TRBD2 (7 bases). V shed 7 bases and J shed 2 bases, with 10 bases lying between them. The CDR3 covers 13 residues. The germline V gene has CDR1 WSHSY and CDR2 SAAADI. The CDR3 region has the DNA TGCGCCAGCACGGGGGGCGTCACAGATACGCAGTATTTT. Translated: CASTGGVTDTQYF.

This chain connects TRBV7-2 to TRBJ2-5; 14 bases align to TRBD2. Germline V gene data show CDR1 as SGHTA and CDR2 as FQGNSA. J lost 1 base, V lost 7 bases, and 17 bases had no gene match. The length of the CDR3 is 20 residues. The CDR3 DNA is TGTGCCAGCACCCTCCTAGAGGGACTAGCGGGGGTGACCCCCCAAGAGACCCAGTACTTC. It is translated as CASTLLEGLAGVTPQETQYF.

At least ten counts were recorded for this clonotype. The DNA of the CDR3 is TGCGCCAGCAGCCAAGACGGGGGGCCGTACGAGCAGTACTTC. Its translation is CASSQDGGPYEQYF. This chain links TRBV4-3 with TRBJ2-7, with TRBD2 as a possible D gene (7 bases). V shed 0 bases and J shed 4 bases, with 10 bases lying between them. Germline assignment: CDR1 LGHNA and CDR2 YSLEER. The CDR3 sequence is 14 residues long.

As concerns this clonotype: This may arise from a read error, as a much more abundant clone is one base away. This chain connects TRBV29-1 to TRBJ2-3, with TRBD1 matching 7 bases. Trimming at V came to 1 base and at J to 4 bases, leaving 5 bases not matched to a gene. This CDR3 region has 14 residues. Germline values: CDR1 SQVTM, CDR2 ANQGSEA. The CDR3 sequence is CSVEAIRGSDTQYF. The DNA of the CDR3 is TGCAGCGTTGAAGCGATCAGGGGGTCAGATACGCAGTATTTT.

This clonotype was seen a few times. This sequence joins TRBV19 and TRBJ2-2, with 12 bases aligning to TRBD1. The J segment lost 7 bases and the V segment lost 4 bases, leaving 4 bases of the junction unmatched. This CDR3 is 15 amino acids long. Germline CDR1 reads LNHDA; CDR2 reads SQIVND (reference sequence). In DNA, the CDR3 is TGTGCCAGTAGTACCGGGACAGGGGGCGGCGGGGAGCTGTTTTTT. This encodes CASSTGTGGGGELFF.

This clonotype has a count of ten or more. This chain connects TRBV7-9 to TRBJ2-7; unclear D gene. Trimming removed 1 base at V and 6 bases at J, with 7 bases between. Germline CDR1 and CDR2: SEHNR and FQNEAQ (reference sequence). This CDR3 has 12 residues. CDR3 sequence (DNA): TGTGCCAGCAGCTTAGGGCAGTCCGAGCAGTACTTC. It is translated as CASSLGQSEQYF.

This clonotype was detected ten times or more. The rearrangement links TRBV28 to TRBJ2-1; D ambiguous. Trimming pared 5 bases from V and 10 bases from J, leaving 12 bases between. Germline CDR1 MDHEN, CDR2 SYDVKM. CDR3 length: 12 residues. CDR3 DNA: TGTGCCAGCAGTACCACAATAAAAGAGCAGTTCTTC. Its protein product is CASSTTIKEQFF.

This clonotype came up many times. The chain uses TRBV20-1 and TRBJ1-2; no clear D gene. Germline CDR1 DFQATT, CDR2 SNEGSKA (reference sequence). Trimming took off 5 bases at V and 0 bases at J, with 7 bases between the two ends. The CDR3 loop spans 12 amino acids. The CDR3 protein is CSAVLTNYGYTF. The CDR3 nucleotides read TGCAGTGCTGTACTAACTAACTATGGCTACACCTTC.

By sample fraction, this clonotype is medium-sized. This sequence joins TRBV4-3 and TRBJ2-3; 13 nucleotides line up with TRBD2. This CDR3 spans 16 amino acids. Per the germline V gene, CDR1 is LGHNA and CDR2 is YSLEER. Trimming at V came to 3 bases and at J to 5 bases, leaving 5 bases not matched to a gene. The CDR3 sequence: CASSHRTSGGRDTQYF. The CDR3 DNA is TGCGCCAGCAGCCACCGGACTAGCGGGGGCAGAGATACGCAGTATTTT.

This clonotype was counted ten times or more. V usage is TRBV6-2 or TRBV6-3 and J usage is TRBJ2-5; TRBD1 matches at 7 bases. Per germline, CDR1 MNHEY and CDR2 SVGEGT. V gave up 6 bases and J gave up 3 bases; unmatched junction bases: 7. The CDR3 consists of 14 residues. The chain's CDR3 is CASSRLDREETQYF. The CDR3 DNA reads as TGTGCCAGCAGCCGACTCGACAGGGAAGAGACCCAGTACTTC.

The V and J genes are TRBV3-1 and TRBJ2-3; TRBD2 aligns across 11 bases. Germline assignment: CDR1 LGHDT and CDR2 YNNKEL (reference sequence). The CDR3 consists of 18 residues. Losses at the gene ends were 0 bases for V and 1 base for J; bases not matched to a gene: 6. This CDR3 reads CASSQEGLAGGGTDTQYF. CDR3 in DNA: TGTGCCAGCAGCCAAGAAGGGCTAGCGGGGGGTGGCACAGATACGCAGTATTTT.

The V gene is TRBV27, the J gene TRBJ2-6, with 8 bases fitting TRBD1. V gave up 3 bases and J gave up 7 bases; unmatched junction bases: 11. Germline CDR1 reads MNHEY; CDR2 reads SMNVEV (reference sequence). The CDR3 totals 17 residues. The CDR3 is CASSFLEGQVIANVLTF. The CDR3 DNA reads TGTGCCAGCAGTTTCCTAGAGGGACAGGTCATTGCCAACGTCCTGACTTTC.

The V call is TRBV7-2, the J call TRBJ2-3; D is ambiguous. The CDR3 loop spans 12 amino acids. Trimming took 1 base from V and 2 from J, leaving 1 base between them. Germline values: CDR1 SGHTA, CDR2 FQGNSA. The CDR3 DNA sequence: TGTGCCAGCAGCTTAGACACAGATACGCAGTATTTT. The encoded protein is CASSLDTDTQYF. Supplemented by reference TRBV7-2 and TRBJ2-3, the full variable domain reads GAGVSQSPSNKVTEKGKDVELRCDPISGHTALYWYRQSLGQGLEFLIYFQGNSAPDKSGLPSDRFSAERTGGSVSTLTIQRTQQEDSAVYLCASSLDTDTQYFGPGTRLTVL.

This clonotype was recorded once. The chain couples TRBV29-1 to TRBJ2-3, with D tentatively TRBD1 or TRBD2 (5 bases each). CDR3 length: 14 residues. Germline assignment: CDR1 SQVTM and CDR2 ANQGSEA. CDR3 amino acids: CSTLGTKVTDTQYF. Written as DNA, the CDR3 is TGCAGTACCCTCGGGACGAAGGTCACAGATACGCAGTATTTT.

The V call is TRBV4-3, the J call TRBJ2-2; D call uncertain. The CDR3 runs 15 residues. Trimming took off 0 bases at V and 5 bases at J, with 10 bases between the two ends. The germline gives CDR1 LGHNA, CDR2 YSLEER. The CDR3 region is CASSQDVLGTGELFF. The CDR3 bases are TGCGCCAGCAGCCAAGATGTCTTGGGGACCGGGGAGCTGTTTTTT.

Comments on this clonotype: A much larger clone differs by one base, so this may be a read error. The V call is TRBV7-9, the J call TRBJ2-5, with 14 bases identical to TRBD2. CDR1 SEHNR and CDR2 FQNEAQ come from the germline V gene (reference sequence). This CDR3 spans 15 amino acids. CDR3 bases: TGTTCCAGCAGCTTCGGACTAGCGGGGGGAGAGACCCAGTACTTC. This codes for CSSSFGLAGGETQYF.

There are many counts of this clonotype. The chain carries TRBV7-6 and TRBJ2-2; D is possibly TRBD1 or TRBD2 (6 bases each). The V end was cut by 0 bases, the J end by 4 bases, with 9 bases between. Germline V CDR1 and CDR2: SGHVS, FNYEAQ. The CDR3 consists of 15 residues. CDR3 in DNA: TGTGCCAGCAGCTTAGCCGGGGGCGGCACCGGGGAGCTGTTTTTT. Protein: CASSLAGGGTGELFF.

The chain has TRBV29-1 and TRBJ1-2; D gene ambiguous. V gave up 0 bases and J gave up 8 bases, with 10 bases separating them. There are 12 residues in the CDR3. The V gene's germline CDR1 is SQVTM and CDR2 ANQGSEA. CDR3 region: CSVEDSGGGYTF. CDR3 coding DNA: TGCAGCGTTGAAGATTCTGGAGGGGGCTACACCTTC.

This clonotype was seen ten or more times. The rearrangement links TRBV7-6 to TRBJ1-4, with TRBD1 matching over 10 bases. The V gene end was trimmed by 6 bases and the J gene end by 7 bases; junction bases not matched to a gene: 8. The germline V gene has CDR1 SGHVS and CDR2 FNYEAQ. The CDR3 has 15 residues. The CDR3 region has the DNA TGTGCCAGCAGTCAGACAGGGGGCGTTCTTGAAAAACTGTTTTTT. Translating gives CASSQTGGVLEKLFF.

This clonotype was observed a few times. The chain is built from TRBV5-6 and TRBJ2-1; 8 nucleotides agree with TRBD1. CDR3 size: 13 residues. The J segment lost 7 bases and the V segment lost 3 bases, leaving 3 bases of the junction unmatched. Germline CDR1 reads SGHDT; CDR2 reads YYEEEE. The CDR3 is CASSWTGMNEQFF. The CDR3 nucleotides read TGTGCCAGCAGCTGGACAGGGATGAATGAGCAGTTCTTC.

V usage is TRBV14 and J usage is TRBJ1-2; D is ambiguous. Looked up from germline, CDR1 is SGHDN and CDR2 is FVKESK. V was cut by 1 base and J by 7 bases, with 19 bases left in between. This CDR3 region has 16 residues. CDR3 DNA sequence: TGTGCCAGCAGCCAAGTCCGGGCCCCTCAAATTGGTGGCTACACCTTC. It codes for CASSQVRAPQIGGYTF.

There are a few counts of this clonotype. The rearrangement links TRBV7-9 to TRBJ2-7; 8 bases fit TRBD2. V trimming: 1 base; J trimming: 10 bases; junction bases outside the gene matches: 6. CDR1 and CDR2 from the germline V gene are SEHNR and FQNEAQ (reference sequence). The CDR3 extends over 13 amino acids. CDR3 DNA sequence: TGTGCCAGCAGCTTAGTCAGCGGGGGCCCTCAGTACTTC. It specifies CASSLVSGGPQYF.

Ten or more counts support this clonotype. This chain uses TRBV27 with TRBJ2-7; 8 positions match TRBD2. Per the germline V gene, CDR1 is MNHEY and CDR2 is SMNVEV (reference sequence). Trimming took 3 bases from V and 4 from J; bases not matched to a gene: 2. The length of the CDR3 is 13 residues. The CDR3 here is CASSLRGAYEQYF. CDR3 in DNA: TGTGCCAGCAGTTTGCGGGGGGCGTACGAGCAGTACTTC.

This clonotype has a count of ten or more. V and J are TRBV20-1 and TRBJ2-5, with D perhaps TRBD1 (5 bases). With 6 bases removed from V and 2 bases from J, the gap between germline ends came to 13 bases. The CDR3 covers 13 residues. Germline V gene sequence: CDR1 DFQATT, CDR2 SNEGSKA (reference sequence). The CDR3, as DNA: TGCAGTGCCGGACGACAGACACAAGAGACCCAGTACTTC. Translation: CSAGRQTQETQYF.

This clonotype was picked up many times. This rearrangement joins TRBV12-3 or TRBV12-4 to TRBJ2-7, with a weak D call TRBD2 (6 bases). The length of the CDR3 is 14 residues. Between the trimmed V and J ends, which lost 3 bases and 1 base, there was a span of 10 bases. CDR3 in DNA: TGTGCCAGCAGTTTGGCGGGGCATTCCTACGAGCAGTACTTC. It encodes CASSLAGHSYEQYF.

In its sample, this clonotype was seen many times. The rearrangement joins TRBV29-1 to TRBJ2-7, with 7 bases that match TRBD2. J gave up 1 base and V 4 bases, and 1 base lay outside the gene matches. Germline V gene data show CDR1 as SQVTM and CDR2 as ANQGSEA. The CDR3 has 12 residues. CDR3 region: CSVVGGSYEQYF. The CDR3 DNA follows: TGCAGCGTTGTGGGGGGGTCCTACGAGCAGTACTTC.

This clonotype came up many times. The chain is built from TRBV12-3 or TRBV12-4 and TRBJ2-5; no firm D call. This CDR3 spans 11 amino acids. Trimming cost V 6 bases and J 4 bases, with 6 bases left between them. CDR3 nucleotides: TGTGCCAGCAGCTCCCCAGAGACCCAGTACTTC. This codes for CASSSPETQYF.

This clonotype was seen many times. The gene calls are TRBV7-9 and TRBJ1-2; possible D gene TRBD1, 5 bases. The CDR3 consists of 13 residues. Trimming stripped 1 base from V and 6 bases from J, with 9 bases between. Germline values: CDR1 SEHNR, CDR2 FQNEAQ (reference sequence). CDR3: CASSLVGVDGYTF. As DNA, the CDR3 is TGTGCCAGCAGCTTAGTAGGGGTTGATGGCTACACCTTC.

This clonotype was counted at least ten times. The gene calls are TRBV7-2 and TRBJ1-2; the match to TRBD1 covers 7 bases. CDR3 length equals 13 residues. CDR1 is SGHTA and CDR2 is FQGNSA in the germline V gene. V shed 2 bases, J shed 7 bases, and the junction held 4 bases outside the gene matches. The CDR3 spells CASSLRQGVGYTF. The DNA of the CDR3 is TGTGCCAGCAGCTTACGTCAGGGGGTTGGCTACACCTTC.